The entry below describes one T cell receptor (beta chain). These data are taken from a study of blood T cell repertoires in COVID-19. Study in general: COVID-19 samples from acute and convalescent phases originated in the United States, Italy and Spain. From T cells, B-cell-depleted T cells, or PBMCs came the material, which was cDNA or gDNA.

Per the original data handling: Amplifying reference gene primers gave estimates of nucleated cell counts. Libraries were prepared by immunoSEQ multiplex PCR; TCRdb keeps only in-frame clonotypes and omits some of them. The V and J calls and the clone size are those of that table, but D and trimming were determined from the DNA. The sample lists 70,000 or so clones; 75% to 85% were seen once. Germline CDR1 MDHEN, CDR2 SYDVKM. The CDR3 length is 17 residues. The V end was cut by 3 bases, the J end by 0 bases, with 15 bases between. The gene calls are TRBV28 and TRBJ1-3, with a possible D match to TRBD1 (5 bases). The sample was peripheral blood. The clonotype was recovered from a human donor in a cohort sampled during active COVID-19. The CDR3 protein is CASSFWEGTISGNTIYF. The CDR3 DNA follows: TGTGCCAGCAGTTTTTGGGAGGGGACTATCTCTGGAAACACCATATATTTT.